There are a few counts of the clone carrying this T cell receptor (beta chain). The data were taken from a study of naive and memory T cell subsets. The beta constant-region primer was an equimolar mix of two oligonucleotides covering TRBC1 and TRBC2. TCRdb re-called the UMI-ligation and nested PCR reads through MiXCR, storing one row per CDR3 protein. The sample holds about 85,000 distinct CDR3 sequences; less than 15% are singletons and the top ten take around 0.99%. Sequencing was done on a sample of central memory CD4+ T cells from blood. The clonotype was recovered from a human donor in good health.

In DNA form, the CDR3 reads TGCAGCGTCTCCGTCTCCGGGACAGGGGCCGGGGGCTACACCTTC. Amino acids: CSVSVSGTGAGGYTF. The chain has TRBV29-1 and TRBJ1-2; 10 bases agree with TRBD1. The CDR3 is made up of 15 amino acids. The J segment lost 8 bases and the V segment lost 6 bases, leaving 15 bases of the junction unmatched. The germline V gene encodes CDR1 SQVTM and CDR2 ANQGSEA.